This T cell receptor (beta chain) was recovered during a study of OX40 agonist ivuxolimab in advanced cancers. Findings and caveats of the study: At 0.1 to 3.0 mg/kg, clonal expansion of CD4+ and CD8+ blood T cells had occurred by week 6.

Generated by immunoSEQ multiplex PCR, the TCRdb table keeps only in-frame clones and is missing some. The table has approximately 96,000 clones, about 92% seen once. The cohort excluded patients with autoimmune disease history or systemic immunosuppression. The CDR3 is 12 amino acids. Unmatched junction bases numbered 1, after V lost 3 bases and J lost 7 bases. The germline CDR1 and CDR2 sequences are SGHVS and FQNEAQ. On this clone: Its antigen is currently unknown. Other DNA sequences in this sample translate to the same CDR3.

This sequence joins TRBV7-8 and TRBJ2-5, with 8 bases matching TRBD2. The material was CD4+ or CD8+ T cells sorted from blood, obtained in a trial of the OX40 agonist ivuxolimab. This receptor was obtained from an adult with an advanced solid tumor such as melanoma, head and neck, liver or kidney cancer. CDR3 bases: TGTGCCAGCAGCTTGGCGGGGGGGACCCAGTACTTC. This translates into CASSLAGGTQYF.